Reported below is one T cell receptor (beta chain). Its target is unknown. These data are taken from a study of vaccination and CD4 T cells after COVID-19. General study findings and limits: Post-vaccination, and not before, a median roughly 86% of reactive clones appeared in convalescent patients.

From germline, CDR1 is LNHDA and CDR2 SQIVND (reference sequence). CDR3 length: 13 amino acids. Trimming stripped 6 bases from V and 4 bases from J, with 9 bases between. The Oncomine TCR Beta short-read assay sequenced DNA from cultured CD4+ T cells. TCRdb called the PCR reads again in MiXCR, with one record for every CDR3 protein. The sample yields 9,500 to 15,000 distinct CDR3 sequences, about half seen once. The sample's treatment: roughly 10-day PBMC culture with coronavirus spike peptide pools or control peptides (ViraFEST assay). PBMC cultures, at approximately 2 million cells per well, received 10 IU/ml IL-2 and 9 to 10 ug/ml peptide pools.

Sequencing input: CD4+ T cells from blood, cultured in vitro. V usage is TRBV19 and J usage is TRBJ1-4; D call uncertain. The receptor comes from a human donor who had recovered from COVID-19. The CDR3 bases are TGTGCCAGTAGGCGCATCGGTAATGAAAAACTGTTTTTT. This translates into CASRRIGNEKLFF.